The 6 T cell receptor beta chains given below trace back to one sample, sequenced in a study of blood T cell repertoires in COVID-19. Libraries were prepared by immunoSEQ multiplex PCR; TCRdb keeps only in-frame clonotypes and omits some of them. The sample yields approximately 120,000 clones, approximately 80% seen once. The sample consisted of peripheral blood. These receptors were obtained from a woman aged 50 to 60 with acute or convalescent COVID-19.

The chain carries TRBV5-1 and TRBJ2-4; 7 bases line up with TRBD2. The CDR3 sequence is 16 residues long. With 0 bases clipped from V and 3 bases from J, the junction kept 6 bases outside the gene matches. Germline-derived CDR1 and CDR2 are SGHRS and YFSETQ. The CDR3: CASSLGRAGNKNIQYF. The CDR3 region has the DNA TGCGCCAGCAGCTTGGGGAGAGCGGGGAACAAAAACATTCAGTACTTC.

The chain carries TRBV9 and TRBJ1-6, with TRBD1 as a possible D gene (5 bases). Germline lookup yields CDR1 SGDLS and CDR2 YYNGEE. V was pared by 3 bases and J by 7 bases, with 11 bases between. This CDR3 comprises 14 residues. The CDR3 DNA follows: TGTGCCAGCAGCGCTTACCACAGGAATTCACCCCTCCACTTT. Residues: CASSAYHRNSPLHF.

This clone showed up just once. The CDR3 nucleotides are TGCGCCAGCAGCCCGAGGACTTCACCCACAGATACGCAGTATTTT. The encoded protein is CASSPRTSPTDTQYF. This chain connects TRBV5-1 to TRBJ2-3; tentative D call: TRBD2 (5 bases). The CDR3 has 15 amino acids. CDR1 SGHRS and CDR2 YFSETQ come from the germline V gene. The V gene lost 4 bases and the J gene lost 2 bases, with 14 bases spanning the gap. The whole variable domain, filled in from reference TRBV5-1 and TRBJ2-3, reads KAGVTQTPRYLIKTRGQQVTLSCSPISGHRSVSWYQQTPGQGLQFLFEYFSETQRNKGNFPGRFSGRQFSNSRSEMNVSTLELGDSALYLCASSPRTSPTDTQYFGPGTRLTVL.

The chain uses TRBV19 and TRBJ2-7; TRBD2 aligns across 13 bases. CDR3 length: 15 amino acids. The junction had 7 bases not matched to a gene; V was cut back by 8 bases and J by 3 bases. CDR1 and CDR2 (germline): LNHDA, SQIVND (reference sequence). The CDR3 coding sequence is TGTGCCAGTTCCGAAGGACTAGCGGGGGTCTACGAGCAGTACTTC. Translated, it gives CASSEGLAGVYEQYF.

This clone was seen a handful of times. The V and J genes are TRBV27 and TRBJ1-2; a weak D match, TRBD1 (5 bases). The V end was cut by 5 bases, the J end by 14 bases, with 21 bases between. The germline CDR1 and CDR2 sequences are MNHEY and SMNVEV (reference sequence). The CDR3 totals 13 residues. The CDR3 region has the DNA TGTGCCAGCAGTCCCCAGGGCTGGTTCGTGGGTACCTTC. It encodes CASSPQGWFVGTF.

The V call is TRBV5-4, the J call TRBJ2-2, with D perhaps matching TRBD2 (6 bases). Germline CDR1 reads SGHNT; CDR2 reads YYREEE (reference sequence). Trimming took 0 bases from V and 7 from J, leaving 13 bases between them. The CDR3 spans 15 residues. The CDR3 nucleotides are TGTGCCAGCAGCTTGGGACTAGGGAGTAGCGGGGAGCTGTTTTTT. Its translation: CASSLGLGSSGELFF.